The 20 T cell receptor beta chains below all came from one sample that was sequenced in a study of cytomegalovirus exposure and HLA in healthy donors. Primers: 60 Vbeta forward and 13 Jbeta reverse. The protocol was immunoSEQ multiplex PCR, while the TCRdb copy is restricted to in-frame clones and leaves out a portion. The sample records over 40,000 clones, 60% to 80% being singletons. The sequenced material came from PBMCs. These receptors were collected from a woman aged 35 to 49 in good health and CMV-seropositive.

The chain has TRBV5-1 and TRBJ2-2, with D perhaps matching TRBD1 (6 bases). Germline CDR1 reads SGHRS; CDR2 reads YFSETQ. The CDR3 length is 14 residues. V was trimmed by 5 bases and J by 0 bases, leaving 8 bases between them. For the CDR3, the DNA is TGCGCCAGCAGGAGGGGGACGAACACCGGGGAGCTGTTTTTT. Its protein product is CASRRGTNTGELFF.

The chain couples TRBV25-1 to TRBJ2-5, with TRBD1 matching over 8 bases. Germline V gene data show CDR1 as MGHDK and CDR2 as SYGVNS. CDR3 length: 14 amino acids. V trimming: 3 bases; J trimming: 4 bases; junction bases outside the gene matches: 4. CDR3 nucleotide sequence: TGTGCCAGCAGTGACCGGACAGGGTCAGAGACCCAGTACTTC. Encoded protein: CASSDRTGSETQYF.

This chain uses TRBV4-1 with TRBJ2-3; D unclear. The germline V gene has CDR1 MGHRA and CDR2 YSYEKL. The CDR3 runs to 14 residues. Trimming took 1 base from V and 3 from J, leaving 8 bases between them. CDR3 sequence: CASSQGPRTDTQYF. CDR3 DNA: TGCGCCAGCAGCCAAGGTCCTCGGACAGATACGCAGTATTTT.

The chain couples TRBV9 to TRBJ2-2, with a possible D match to TRBD2 (5 bases). The germline V gene has CDR1 SGDLS and CDR2 YYNGEE. The CDR3 runs to 14 residues. V lost 7 bases to trimming and J lost 1 base, with 11 bases between them. As DNA, the CDR3 is TGTGCCAGCCAGCGGCCGGGGAACACCGGGGAGCTGTTTTTT. Its translation is CASQRPGNTGELFF.

The chain has TRBV7-3 and TRBJ2-7; D possibly corresponds to TRBD2 (7 bases). The CDR3 is made up of 14 amino acids. Trimming cost V 1 base and J 4 bases, with 11 bases left between them. CDR1 and CDR2 (germline): SGHTA, FQGTGA. CDR3 loop: CASSLSGGAYEQYF. In DNA form, the CDR3 reads TGTGCCAGCAGCTTAAGCGGGGGCGCGTACGAGCAGTACTTC.

A few counts support this clone. The V call is TRBV18, the J call TRBJ1-6; 7 bases are a match to TRBD1. In germline, CDR1 is KGHSH, CDR2 LQKENI. The V segment lost 1 base and the J segment 8 bases; nucleotides outside the gene matches: 2. The length of the CDR3 is 14 residues. Here the CDR3 DNA reads TGTGCCAGCTCACCACAGGGGGCGGATTCACCCCTCCACTTT. Residues: CASSPQGADSPLHF.

This clone was detected once. The chain links TRBV4-3 to TRBJ2-1; TRBD2 is a possible D gene (6 bases). Per germline, CDR1 LGHNA and CDR2 YSLEER. Trimming removed 0 bases from V and 6 bases from J, with 18 bases in between. CDR3 size: 17 residues. The CDR3 is CASSQDAGPGGGNEQFF. The CDR3 DNA follows: TGCGCCAGCAGCCAAGATGCGGGACCGGGTGGTGGCAATGAGCAGTTCTTC.

The chain employs TRBV6-1 and TRBJ1-2, with D possibly matching TRBD1 (5 bases). V gave up 6 bases and J gave up 8 bases, with 19 bases separating them. Germline CDR1 MNHNS, CDR2 SASEGT. CDR3 length: 14 amino acids. DNA of the CDR3: TGTGCCAGCAGCGGCGCCCGGGGGGGATCCGGCTACACCTTC. Amino acids: CASSGARGGSGYTF.

V is TRBV6-5 and J is TRBJ1-1, with D unresolved. The germline V and J ends were trimmed by 6 bases and 1 base, with 12 bases remaining between them. In germline, CDR1 is MNHEY, CDR2 SVGAGI. The CDR3 has 14 amino acids. This chain's CDR3 is CASSQLGENTEAFF. The CDR3 DNA follows: TGTGCCAGCAGCCAACTCGGAGAGAACACTGAAGCTTTCTTT.

The chain joins TRBV7-2 to TRBJ2-5; 9 nucleotides line up with TRBD1. After removal of 3 bases from V and 5 bases from J, the junction contained 1 base not matched to a gene. Germline V gene data show CDR1 as SGHTA and CDR2 as FQGNSA. CDR3 length: 13 residues. CDR3 amino acids: CASSLTGGETQYF. The CDR3 region has the DNA TGTGCCAGCAGCTTGACAGGGGGTGAGACCCAGTACTTC. Looking up the rest from reference TRBV7-2 and TRBJ2-5 gives the full variable domain: GAGVSQSPSNKVTEKGKDVELRCDPISGHTALYWYRQSLGQGLEFLIYFQGNSAPDKSGLPSDRFSAERTGGSVSTLTIQRTQQEDSAVYLCASSLTGGETQYFGPGTRLLVL.

J is TRBJ2-1 and V is TRBV11-2; TRBD2 aligns across 7 bases. Trimming removed 2 bases from V and 7 bases from J; junction bases left unmatched: 11. This CDR3 has 16 amino acids. Looked up from germline, CDR1 is SGHAT and CDR2 is FQNNGV. CDR3 sequence (DNA): TGTGCCAGCAGCTTACCCGGGACTACGGCGAAAAATGAGCAGTTCTTC. Protein product: CASSLPGTTAKNEQFF.

The gene calls are TRBV19 and TRBJ1-1; D is unresolved. The CDR3 runs to 13 residues. V was shortened by 11 bases and J by 7 bases, with 20 bases between the two germline ends. CDR1 is LNHDA and CDR2 is SQIVND in the germline V gene (reference sequence). The CDR3, as DNA: TGTGCCCCGAGGTGGCCAACTAGAGGTGAAGCTTTCTTT. This sequence encodes CAPRWPTRGEAFF.

The V call is TRBV28, the J call TRBJ1-6, with 7 bases matching TRBD1. From germline, CDR1 is MDHEN and CDR2 SYDVKM. CDR3 size: 15 residues. The junction had 5 bases not matched to a gene; V was cut back by 5 bases and J by 4 bases. For the CDR3, the DNA is TGTGCCAGCAGTCCACGGACAGGATATAATTCACCCCTCCACTTT. This codes for CASSPRTGYNSPLHF.

This clone was counted a single time. The J gene is TRBJ1-1, the V gene TRBV9, with D possibly being TRBD1 (5 bases). The germline gives CDR1 SGDLS, CDR2 YYNGEE. Trimming shortened V by 6 bases and J by 0 bases, and 24 bases separated the two germline ends. The CDR3 is 18 amino acids. The CDR3 DNA is TGTGCCAGCACCCCTACCGGGGGGGGTGCTATTATGAACACTGAAGCTTTCTTT. This sequence encodes CASTPTGGGAIMNTEAFF.

This chain joins TRBV19 and TRBJ1-6; 7 bases are a match to TRBD1. CDR3 length equals 14 residues. The J segment lost 9 bases and the V segment lost 5 bases, leaving 7 bases of the junction unmatched. Germline V gives CDR1 LNHDA, CDR2 SQIVND (reference sequence). This CDR3 reads CASSVTGSSSPLHF. The CDR3 coding sequence is TGTGCCAGTAGTGTGACAGGGTCTAGTTCACCCCTCCACTTT.

V and J are TRBV5-1 and TRBJ1-1; 8 bases align to TRBD1. Germline trimming cut 4 bases from V and 4 bases from J; bases unmatched to any gene: 9. The germline V gene has CDR1 SGHRS and CDR2 YFSETQ. This CDR3 comprises 15 residues. The DNA of the CDR3 is TGCGCCAGCAGCCAGGGGGACAGGACACCCACTGAAGCTTTCTTT. This encodes CASSQGDRTPTEAFF.

The chain recombines TRBV27 with TRBJ1-2; the D gene is possibly TRBD1 (6 bases). The CDR3 has 14 residues. Germline values: CDR1 MNHEY, CDR2 SMNVEV (reference sequence). V lost 8 bases, J lost 0 bases, and 13 bases lay in between. The CDR3 coding sequence is TGTGCCAGCCGCGCGGACAGCTCTAACTATGGCTACACCTTC. Its translation is CASRADSSNYGYTF.

The V and J genes are TRBV2 and TRBJ1-1; D uncertain. Germline CDR1 reads SNHLY; CDR2 reads FYNNEI. Deletions cut 9 bases from V and 1 base from J, with 12 bases between. The CDR3 is made up of 13 amino acids. The CDR3 nucleotides read TGTGCCAGGATCAGTGGTGGGAACACTGAAGCTTTCTTT. Translating it yields CARISGGNTEAFF.

The rearrangement joins TRBV10-3 to TRBJ1-1, with D tentatively TRBD1 (5 bases). Germline loops: CDR1 ENHRY, CDR2 SYGVKD. Trimming pared 0 bases from V and 5 bases from J, leaving 10 bases between. This CDR3 has 14 amino acids. CDR3 sequence (DNA): TGTGCCATCAGTGAGTCAGGGGTGGGAACTGAAGCTTTCTTT. It specifies CAISESGVGTEAFF.

The chain combines TRBV4-2 with TRBJ1-4, with D unresolved. Per germline, CDR1 LGHNA and CDR2 YNFKEQ. Trimming stripped 0 bases from V and 5 bases from J, with 16 bases between. This CDR3 has 17 amino acids. CDR3 nucleotides: TGTGCCAGCAGCCAAGATCCGGCCGGAACGACAAATGAAAAACTGTTTTTT. Translation gives CASSQDPAGTTNEKLFF.